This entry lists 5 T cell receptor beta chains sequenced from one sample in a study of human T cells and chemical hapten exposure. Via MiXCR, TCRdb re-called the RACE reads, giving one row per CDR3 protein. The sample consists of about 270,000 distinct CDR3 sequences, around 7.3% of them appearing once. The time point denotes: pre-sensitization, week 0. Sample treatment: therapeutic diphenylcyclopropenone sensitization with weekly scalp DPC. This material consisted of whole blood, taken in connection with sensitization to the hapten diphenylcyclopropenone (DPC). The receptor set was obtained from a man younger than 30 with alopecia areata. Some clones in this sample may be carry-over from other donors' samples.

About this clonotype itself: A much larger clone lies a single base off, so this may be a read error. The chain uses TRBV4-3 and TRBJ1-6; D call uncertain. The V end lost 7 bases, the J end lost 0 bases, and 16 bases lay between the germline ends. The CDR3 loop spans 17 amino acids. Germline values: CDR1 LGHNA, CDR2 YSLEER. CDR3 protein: CASNRERTGSYNSPLHF. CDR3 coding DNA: TGCGCCAGCAACCGCGAGAGGACTGGCTCCTATAATTCACCCCTCCACTTT.

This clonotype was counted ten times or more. CDR3: CATSDSEGQETQYF. CDR3 nucleotide sequence: TGTGCCACCAGTGATTCAGAGGGACAGGAGACCCAGTACTTC. The chain carries TRBV24-1 and TRBJ2-5, with 7 bases that match TRBD1. The germline V gene has CDR1 KGHDR and CDR2 SFDVKD. Trimming removed 2 bases from V and 5 bases from J; junction bases left unmatched: 4. This CDR3 comprises 14 residues.

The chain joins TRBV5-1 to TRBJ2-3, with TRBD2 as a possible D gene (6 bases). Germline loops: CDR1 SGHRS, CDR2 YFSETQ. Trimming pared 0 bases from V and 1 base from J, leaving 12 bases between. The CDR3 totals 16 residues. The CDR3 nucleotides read TGCGCCAGCAGCTTGGACGCGGGGAGGCGCACAGATACGCAGTATTTT. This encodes CASSLDAGRRTDTQYF.

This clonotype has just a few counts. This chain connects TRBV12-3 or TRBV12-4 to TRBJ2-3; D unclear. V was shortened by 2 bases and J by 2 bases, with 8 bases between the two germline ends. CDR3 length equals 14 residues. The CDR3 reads CASSLMAATDTQYF. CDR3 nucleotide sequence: TGTGCCAGCAGTTTAATGGCAGCCACAGATACGCAGTATTTT.

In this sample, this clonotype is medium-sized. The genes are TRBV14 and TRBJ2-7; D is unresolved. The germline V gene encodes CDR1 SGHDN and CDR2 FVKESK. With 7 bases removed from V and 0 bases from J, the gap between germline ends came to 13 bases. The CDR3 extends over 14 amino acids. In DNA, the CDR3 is TGTGCCAGCAAAAGTAGTGCGAGCTCCTACGAGCAGTACGTC. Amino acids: CASKSSASSYEQYV.